These T cell receptor beta chains were read from a single sample in a study of T cells expressing NK-cell markers. From its re-call of the 5' RACE reads, TCRdb lists each CDR3 protein once, without DNA. The table lists about 300,000 distinct CDR3 sequences. The sequenced sample was blood T cells: a sorted CD56 or NKG2C T cell subset, CD4+ or CD8+ T cells, or bulk PBMC T cells (not recorded which). Receptors were obtained from a woman aged 18-70 years in good health. The CDR3 runs from the conserved cysteine through the conserved F or W.

j_call v_call cdr3_aa
TRBJ1-1 TRBV3-1 CASSQDVKQGNTEAFF
TRBJ2-1 TRBV12-3/TRBV12-4 CASSSGTLSYNEQFF
TRBJ2-1 TRBV6-2/TRBV6-3 CASSYRDPSSGVF
TRBJ2-7 TRBV18 CASSGLPSYEQYF
TRBJ1-2 TRBV20-1 CSAGGTSPNYGYTF
TRBJ2-7 TRBV5-1 CASRSGIPPGEQYF
TRBJ2-3 TRBV7-2 CASSLVGWQGDTQYF
TRBJ1-4 TRBV6-1 CASKRILNEKLFF
TRBJ2-1 TRBV7-7 CASSPELARSYNEQFF
TRBJ2-1 TRBV4-3 CASSTSGGSYNEQFF
TRBJ2-1 TRBV5-4 CASSLTDYNEQFF
TRBJ2-6 TRBV4-3 CASSPSGGSGANVLTF
TRBJ2-1 TRBV20-1 CSARPPGLADNEQFF